This entry describes one T cell receptor beta chain. Its specific antigen is unknown. No much larger clonotype is one base removed from it; base qualities were not supplied. The data derive from a study of blood T cell repertoires in COVID-19 (dated by TCRdb to 2020 to 2022). Regarding the research as a whole: Collaborator samples came from the United States, Italy and Spain and covered acute and convalescent phases of COVID-19. Where HLA class I and class II types were available, the types were taken from metadata supplied by the sample provider, not from assay-based typing. Deeply sampled blood TCRbeta repertoires from subjects exposed to, actively infected with, or recovered from COVID-19 were included in the dataset. The samples were drawn from two sources: the first 160 participants of the ongoing ImmuneRACE study, and 950 to 1,500 subjects contributed by 6 global collaborators. The prospective study material was composed of cDNA or gDNA derived from T cells, B-cell-depleted T cells, or PBMCs. A freely available public database, intended as a resource for researchers studying the immune response to SARS-CoV-2, is where the repertoires were released. The sample metadata nearly always contained a de-identified subject ID, COVID-19 status, age in years and sex.

The collaborating institutions used their own protocols to collect whole blood in K2EDTA tubes. For TCRbeta analysis, collaborator samples were shipped as frozen whole blood, as isolated PBMCs, or as DNA extracted from either sample type. Cut back by 0 bases and 4 bases, the V and J ends lie 24 bases apart. The CDR1 and CDR2 encoded by the germline V gene are LGHNT and FRNRAP. The CDR3 runs 20 residues from the cysteine to the phenylalanine. CDR3 DNA only is kept here, 60 bases in frame from base 1. TCRbeta CDR3 regions were amplified from genomic DNA using the immunoSEQ Assay, a bias-controlled multiplex PCR. Per the source publication's procedure: The number of nucleated cells in each sample was estimated from the amplification of reference gene primers within the assay. To quantify the absolute abundance of each unique TCRbeta CDR3 rearrangement, sequence reads were collapsed and filtered. For each sample, productive Simpson clonality was calculated as the square root of Simpson's diversity index over productive rearrangements. The clones in this table, taken by TCRdb from immuneACCESS, are in-frame only. Not every clone is retained; where verified, under half of the shortfall comes from an unresolved V gene, and the cause of the rest is unknown. The V and J calls and clone size are taken from that table; D and trimming were inferred from the DNA. A total of roughly 81,000 clones appear in this sample, about 83% of them only once. The ten biggest clones cover roughly 40% of the sample.

What the work shows at the level of the full study, not this receptor alone: How much clinical and demographic metadata was included differed by source and by participant, and the metadata was provided uncurated.

The sequenced sample consisted of peripheral blood. This sequence was found in a man older than 75 with active or convalescent COVID-19. Here the chain combines TRBV12-5 and TRBJ1-4; the D gene lacks a confident call. The DNA sequence follows: TGTGCTAGTGGTTTGGTATTAATCCCCCTCCCCAAAAGCCTTAATGAAAAACTGTTTTTT. It specifies CASGLVLIPLPKSLNEKLFF.